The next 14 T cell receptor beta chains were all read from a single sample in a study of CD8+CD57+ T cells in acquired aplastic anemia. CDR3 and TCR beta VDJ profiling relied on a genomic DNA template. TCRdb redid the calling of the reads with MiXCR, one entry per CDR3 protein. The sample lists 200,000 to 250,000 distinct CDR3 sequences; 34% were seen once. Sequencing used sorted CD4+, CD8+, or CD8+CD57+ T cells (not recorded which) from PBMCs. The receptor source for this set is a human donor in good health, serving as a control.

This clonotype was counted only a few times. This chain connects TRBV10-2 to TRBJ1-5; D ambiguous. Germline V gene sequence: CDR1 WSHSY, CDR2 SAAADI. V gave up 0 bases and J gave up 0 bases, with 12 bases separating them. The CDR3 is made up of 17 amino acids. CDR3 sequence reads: CASSESYTAYSNQPQHF. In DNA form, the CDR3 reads TGCGCCAGCAGTGAGTCGTATACAGCTTATAGCAATCAGCCCCAGCATTTT.

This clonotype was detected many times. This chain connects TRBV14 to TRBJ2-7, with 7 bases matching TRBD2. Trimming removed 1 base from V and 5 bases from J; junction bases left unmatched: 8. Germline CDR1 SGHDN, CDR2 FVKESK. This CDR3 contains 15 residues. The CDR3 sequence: CASSQVAGVGNEQYF. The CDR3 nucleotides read TGTGCCAGCAGCCAAGTGGCGGGAGTGGGCAACGAGCAGTACTTC.

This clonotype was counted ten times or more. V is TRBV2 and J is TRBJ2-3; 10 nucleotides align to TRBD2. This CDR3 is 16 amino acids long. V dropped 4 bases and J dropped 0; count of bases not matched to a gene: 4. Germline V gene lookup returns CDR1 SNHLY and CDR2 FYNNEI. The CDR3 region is CASSGSSGSSTDTQYF. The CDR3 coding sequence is TGTGCCAGCAGTGGATCTAGCGGGAGTAGCACAGATACGCAGTATTTT.

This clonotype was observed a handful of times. CDR3 sequence: CATVTGANVLTF. CDR3 sequence (DNA): TGTGCCACCGTAACTGGGGCCAACGTCCTGACTTTC. V is TRBV6-1 and J is TRBJ2-6, with D hard to call. Between the trimmed V and J ends, which lost 10 bases and 2 bases, there was a span of 6 bases. The V gene's germline CDR1 is MNHNS and CDR2 SASEGT. There are 12 residues in the CDR3.

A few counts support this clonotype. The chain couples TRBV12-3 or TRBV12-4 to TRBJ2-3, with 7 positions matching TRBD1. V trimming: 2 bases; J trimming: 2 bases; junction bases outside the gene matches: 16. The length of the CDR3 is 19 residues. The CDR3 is CASSLQYYRGQQLTDTQYF. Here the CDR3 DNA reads TGTGCCAGCAGTTTACAATACTACCGGGGACAGCAACTCACAGATACGCAGTATTTT.

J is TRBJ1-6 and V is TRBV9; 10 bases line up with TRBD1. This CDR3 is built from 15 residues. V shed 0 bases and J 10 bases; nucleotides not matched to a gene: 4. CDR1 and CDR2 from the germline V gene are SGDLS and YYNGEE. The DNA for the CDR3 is TGTGCCAGCAGCGTAGCGGGGACAGGGGAATCACCCCTCCACTTT. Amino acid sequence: CASSVAGTGESPLHF.

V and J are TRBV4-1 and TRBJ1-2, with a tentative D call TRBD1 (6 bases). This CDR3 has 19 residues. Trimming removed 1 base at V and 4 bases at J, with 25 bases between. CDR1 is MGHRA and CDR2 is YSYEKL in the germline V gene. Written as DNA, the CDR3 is TGCGCCAGCAGCCAAGCTCTTACTTCCGGAAGGACAGATCCCTATGGCTACACCTTC. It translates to CASSQALTSGRTDPYGYTF.

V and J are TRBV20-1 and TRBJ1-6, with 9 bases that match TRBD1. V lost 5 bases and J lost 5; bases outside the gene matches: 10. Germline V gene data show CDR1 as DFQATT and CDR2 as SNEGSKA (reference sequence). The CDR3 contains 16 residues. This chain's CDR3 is CSAGLGTGRNNSPLHF. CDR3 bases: TGCAGTGCTGGGTTAGGGACAGGGCGGAATAATTCACCCCTCCACTTT.

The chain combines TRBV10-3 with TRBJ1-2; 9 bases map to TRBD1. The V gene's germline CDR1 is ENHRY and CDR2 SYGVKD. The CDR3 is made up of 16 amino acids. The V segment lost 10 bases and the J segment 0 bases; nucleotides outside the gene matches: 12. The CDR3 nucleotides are TGTGCCACCTCCGGGACAGGGCTCCCCTCTAACTATGGCTACACCTTC. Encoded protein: CATSGTGLPSNYGYTF.

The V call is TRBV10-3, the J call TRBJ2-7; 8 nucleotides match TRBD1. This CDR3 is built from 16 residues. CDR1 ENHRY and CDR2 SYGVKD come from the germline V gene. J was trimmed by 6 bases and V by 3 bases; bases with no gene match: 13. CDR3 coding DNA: TGTGCCATCAGTGAATGGCAGGGGGCGCTTCTCGCCGAGCAGTACTTC. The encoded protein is CAISEWQGALLAEQYF.

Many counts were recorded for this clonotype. CDR3 protein: CASSLTNTAGGYTF. DNA of the CDR3: TGTGCCAGCAGCCTTACCAATACGGCGGGAGGCTACACCTTC. The chain combines TRBV7-9 with TRBJ1-2; D not resolved. Germline V gene lookup returns CDR1 SEHNR and CDR2 FQNEAQ (reference sequence). Trimming took off 5 bases at V and 8 bases at J, with 18 bases between the two ends. The CDR3 spans 14 residues.

The CDR3 DNA reads as TGTGCCTGGAGTACTCGCAGGGCGGTGAACACTGAAGCTTTCTTT. Amino acids: CAWSTRRAVNTEAFF. The rearrangement links TRBV30 to TRBJ1-1; the D gene is possibly TRBD1 (5 bases). Germline V gives CDR1 GTSNPN, CDR2 SVGIG (reference sequence). This CDR3 spans 15 amino acids. With 2 bases removed from V and 0 bases from J, the gap between germline ends came to 13 bases.

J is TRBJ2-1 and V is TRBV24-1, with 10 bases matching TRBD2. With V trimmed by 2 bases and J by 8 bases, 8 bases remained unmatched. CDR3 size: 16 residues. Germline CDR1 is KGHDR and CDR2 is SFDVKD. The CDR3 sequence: CATSDSRGLAVHEQFF. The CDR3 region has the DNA TGTGCCACCAGTGATTCCCGCGGACTAGCGGTTCATGAGCAGTTCTTC.

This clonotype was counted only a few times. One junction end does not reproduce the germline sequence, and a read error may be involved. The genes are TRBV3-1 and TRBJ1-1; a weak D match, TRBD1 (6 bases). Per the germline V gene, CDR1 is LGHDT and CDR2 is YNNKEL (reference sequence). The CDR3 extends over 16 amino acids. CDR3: CASSLRTARGKTEAFF. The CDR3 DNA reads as TGTGCCAGTAGCCTCCGGACAGCGAGGGGAAAGACTGAAGCTTTCTTT.